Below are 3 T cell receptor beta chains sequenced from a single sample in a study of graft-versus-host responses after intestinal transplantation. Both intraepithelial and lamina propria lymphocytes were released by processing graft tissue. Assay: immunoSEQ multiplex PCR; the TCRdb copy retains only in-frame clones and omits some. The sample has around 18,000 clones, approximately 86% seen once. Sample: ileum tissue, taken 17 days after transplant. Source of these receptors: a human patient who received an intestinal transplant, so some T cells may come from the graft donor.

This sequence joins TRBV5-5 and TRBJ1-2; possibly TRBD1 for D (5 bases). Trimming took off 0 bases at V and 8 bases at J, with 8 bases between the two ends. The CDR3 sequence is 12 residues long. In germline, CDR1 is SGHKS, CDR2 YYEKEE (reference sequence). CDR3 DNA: TGTGCCAGCAGCTTGGGGGGCGCCGGCTACACCTTC. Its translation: CASSLGGAGYTF.

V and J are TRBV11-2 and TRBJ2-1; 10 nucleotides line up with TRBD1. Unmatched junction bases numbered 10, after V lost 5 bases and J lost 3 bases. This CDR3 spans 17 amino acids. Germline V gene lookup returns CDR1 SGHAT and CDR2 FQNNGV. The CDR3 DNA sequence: TGTGCCAGCAGCCTCTTTAGCAGGACAGGGGGCTACAATGAGCAGTTCTTC. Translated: CASSLFSRTGGYNEQFF.

The CDR3 coding sequence is TGTGCCAGCAGCTTGACGGGGGGGACCTACGAGCAGTACTTC. Its translation is CASSLTGGTYEQYF. This chain connects TRBV7-8 to TRBJ2-7; TRBD2 matches at 8 bases. Germline lookup yields CDR1 SGHVS and CDR2 FQNEAQ. Germline trimming cut 3 bases from V and 2 bases from J; bases unmatched to any gene: 3. The CDR3 loop spans 14 amino acids.